This T cell receptor (beta chain) was observed in a study of blood T cell repertoires in COVID-19. Using immunoSEQ multiplex PCR, the repertoire was profiled, and TCRdb retains in-frame clones only, with some absent. In the table there are a few hundred thousand clones, approximately 91% of which are singletons. This clone appeared once. CDR1 and CDR2 (germline): SGHDN, FVKESK. This CDR3 spans 14 amino acids. V trimming: 1 base; J trimming: 7 bases; junction bases outside the gene matches: 4. This clonotype was sampled from a woman between 40 and 50 years old who had recovered from COVID-19. J is TRBJ2-3 and V is TRBV14; 8 nucleotides match TRBD2. Sequencing was performed on peripheral blood. The CDR3 is CASSQVSGSYTQYF. Here the CDR3 DNA reads TGTGCCAGCAGCCAAGTAAGCGGGAGTTATACGCAGTATTTT.